The present T cell receptor (beta chain) was sequenced within a study of cytomegalovirus exposure and HLA in healthy donors. Findings of the study overall: Analysis performed later found about 18,000 TCR beta sequences associated with HLA alleles at 0.05 false discovery rate. TCR beta V- and J-gene trimming, according to a later analysis, was linked to a missense DCLRE1C variant.

There are 17 residues in the CDR3. V dropped 1 base and J dropped 4 bases, with 16 bases sitting between them. The germline gives CDR1 KGHSH, CDR2 LQKENI. This clone has more than one count but fewer than ten. As yet, its antigen is unknown. The study ran its PCR with 60 Vbeta and 13 Jbeta primers. This table comes from immunoSEQ multiplex PCR, and its TCRdb copy is limited to in-frame clones, with some not included. Of 150,000 to 200,000 clones detected, about 73% appear once; the ten largest clones hold about 13%. The chain couples TRBV18 to TRBJ2-2, with D tentatively TRBD2 (6 bases). This receptor was taken from a woman in her fifties or sixties in good health and CMV-seropositive. Sequencing was done on a sample of PBMCs. CDR3 region: CASSPLNGGDFTGELFF. The CDR3 DNA reads TGTGCCAGCTCACCACTCAACGGCGGGGATTTCACCGGGGAGCTGTTTTTT. The whole variable domain, remainder taken from reference TRBV18 and TRBJ2-2, is NAGVMQNPRHLVRRRGQEARLRCSPMKGHSHVYWYRQLPEEGLKFMVYLQKENIIDESGMPKERFSAEFPKEGPSILRIQQVVRGDSAAYFCASSPLNGGDFTGELFFGEGSRLTVL.